Shown below are 10 T cell receptor beta chains from a single sample sequenced in a study of blood T cell repertoires in COVID-19. Sequencing was performed with immunoSEQ multiplex PCR; in TCRdb, only in-frame clones are kept and a portion is missing. This sample carries 230,000 or so clones, 75% to 85% of them seen once, and the ten largest clones take 1.2% to 1.5%. Source material: peripheral blood. All receptors come from a woman between 40 and 50 years old who had recovered from COVID-19.

The chain joins TRBV24-1 to TRBJ1-6; D may be TRBD1 (5 bases). Per the germline V gene, CDR1 is KGHDR and CDR2 is SFDVKD. Trimming cost V 2 bases and J 8 bases, with 12 bases left between them. This CDR3 contains 15 residues. CDR3 nucleotide sequence: TGTGCCACCAGTGATTCCAGGGTCTTTGATTCACCCCTCCACTTT. This codes for CATSDSRVFDSPLHF.

The V and J genes are TRBV7-3 and TRBJ1-1; TRBD1 matches 8 bases. The CDR3 consists of 13 residues. J lost 3 bases, V lost 6 bases, and 3 bases had no gene match. The germline V gene has CDR1 SGHTA and CDR2 FQGTGA. CDR3 nucleotides: TGTGCCAGCAGTAAACAGGGGGACACTGAAGCTTTCTTT. Translating it yields CASSKQGDTEAFF.

This chain connects TRBV5-5 to TRBJ2-1, with TRBD1 matching over 8 bases. The CDR3 spans 13 residues. V dropped 4 bases and J dropped 8; count of bases not matched to a gene: 5. Germline assignment: CDR1 SGHKS and CDR2 YYEKEE (reference sequence). The CDR3 DNA follows: TGTGCCAGCAGCCGGACAGGGTCCCATGAGCAGTTCTTC. Amino acids: CASSRTGSHEQFF. The full variable domain, rest sourced from reference TRBV5-5 and TRBJ2-1, is DAGVTQSPTHLIKTRGQQVTLRCSPISGHKSVSWYQQVLGQGPQFIFQYYEKEERGRGNFPDRFSARQFPNYSSELNVNALLLGDSALYLCASSRTGSHEQFFGPGTRLTVL.

The CDR3 region has the DNA TGTGCCAGTAGTATGTTCGGGGGAGGCAATCAGCCCCAGCATTTT. It encodes CASSMFGGGNQPQHF. The V and J genes are TRBV19 and TRBJ1-5, with a tentative D call TRBD1 (5 bases). The CDR3 is 15 residues long. Trimming removed 3 bases at V and 2 bases at J, with 11 bases between. Germline V gives CDR1 LNHDA, CDR2 SQIVND (reference sequence). Full variable domain (missing parts from reference TRBV19 and TRBJ1-5): DGGITQSPKYLFRKEGQNVTLSCEQNLNHDAMYWYRQDPGQGLRLIYYSQIVNDFQKGDIAEGYSVSREKKESFPLTVTSAQKNPTAFYLCASSMFGGGNQPQHFGDGTRLSIL.

V is TRBV12-3 or TRBV12-4 and J is TRBJ2-5; D is unclear. CDR3 length: 12 residues. Between the trimmed V and J ends, which lost 3 bases and 4 bases, there was a span of 6 bases. CDR3 sequence (DNA): TGTGCCAGCAGTTTCGTTCCAGAGACCCAGTACTTC. Its translation is CASSFVPETQYF.

The chain is built from TRBV19 and TRBJ1-1; 9 nucleotides line up with TRBD1. Losses at the gene ends were 6 bases for V and 3 bases for J; bases not matched to a gene: 8. CDR3 length equals 15 residues. Germline CDR1 LNHDA, CDR2 SQIVND (reference sequence). CDR3 bases: TGTGCCAGTAGCATTCTACAGGGGGCTTACACTGAAGCTTTCTTT. It specifies CASSILQGAYTEAFF.

V is TRBV6-6 and J is TRBJ2-1; TRBD1 matches at 10 bases. Germline V lookup: CDR1 MNHNY, CDR2 SVGAGI (reference sequence). Trimming took 4 bases from V and 6 from J; bases not matched to a gene: 9. The CDR3 has 16 residues. The CDR3 coding sequence is TGTGCCAGCAGTTCGCAAGTCCGGGACAGGGGCAATGAGCAGTTCTTC. Its protein product is CASSSQVRDRGNEQFF.

This clone was recorded a few times. The CDR3 DNA follows: TGCGCCAGCAGCCAAGAGGAGGGCTACAATGAGCAGTTCTTC. Encoded protein: CASSQEEGYNEQFF. The chain recombines TRBV4-3 with TRBJ2-1, with D maybe TRBD2 (6 bases). The CDR3 consists of 14 residues. Germline values: CDR1 LGHNA, CDR2 YSLEER. Trimming shortened V by 0 bases and J by 3 bases, and 6 bases separated the two germline ends.

The chain uses TRBV27 and TRBJ2-2; 9 positions agree with TRBD1. Trimming removed 5 bases from V and 4 bases from J; junction bases left unmatched: 5. CDR1 and CDR2 from the germline V gene are MNHEY and SMNVEV (reference sequence). The CDR3 loop spans 15 amino acids. CDR3 amino acids: CASSLDRGGTGELFF. In nucleotides, the CDR3 is TGTGCCAGCAGTCTCGACAGGGGGGGCACCGGGGAGCTGTTTTTT.

V gene TRBV11-3 combines with J gene TRBJ1-4, with TRBD1 matching 7 bases. With V trimmed by 6 bases and J by 6 bases, 7 bases remained unmatched. Germline V lookup: CDR1 SGHNT, CDR2 YENEEA. This CDR3 is built from 14 residues. DNA of the CDR3: TGTGCCAGCAGTCGACAGGGCGGTGATGAAAAACTGTTTTTT. It specifies CASSRQGGDEKLFF.